Presented here are 20 T cell receptor beta chains from one specimen sequenced in a study of blood T cell repertoires in COVID-19. Measured with immunoSEQ multiplex PCR; TCRdb has only the in-frame clones, and not every one. Of approximately 380,000 clones detected, approximately 90% appear once; the ten largest clones hold 1.2%. Sequencing was done on a sample of PBMCs or T cells enriched from blood (not recorded which). These receptors were obtained from a young woman who had recovered from COVID-19.

The chain uses TRBV27 and TRBJ1-1; TRBD1 is a possible D gene (5 bases). The CDR3 is 13 residues long. Trimming pared 4 bases from V and 6 bases from J, leaving 12 bases between. The germline V gene has CDR1 MNHEY and CDR2 SMNVEV (reference sequence). The CDR3 protein is CASSSPGYAEAFF. CDR3 DNA: TGTGCCAGCAGTTCACCAGGGTACGCTGAAGCTTTCTTT.

This chain joins TRBV27 and TRBJ1-2; maybe TRBD1 (6 bases). CDR1 is MNHEY, CDR2 SMNVEV, per germline (reference sequence). Trimming left V 2 bases short and J 2 bases short, with 9 bases between. The length of the CDR3 is 14 residues. The CDR3: CASSLKGDNYGYTF. For the CDR3, the DNA is TGTGCCAGCAGTTTAAAGGGGGACAACTATGGCTACACCTTC.

The V call is TRBV5-1, the J call TRBJ1-4, with D tentatively TRBD1 (6 bases). Germline CDR1 is SGHRS and CDR2 is YFSETQ. The V end was cut by 4 bases, the J end by 8 bases, with 18 bases between. This CDR3 region has 15 residues. CDR3 bases: TGCGCCAGCAGCATCAGGGGAGGGGCTAGGGAAAAACTGTTTTTT. This encodes CASSIRGGAREKLFF. Full variable domain (rest looked up from reference TRBV5-1 and TRBJ1-4): KAGVTQTPRYLIKTRGQQVTLSCSPISGHRSVSWYQQTPGQGLQFLFEYFSETQRNKGNFPGRFSGRQFSNSRSEMNVSTLELGDSALYLCASSIRGGAREKLFFGSGTQLSVL.

V usage is TRBV2 and J usage is TRBJ2-5; TRBD2 matches at 10 bases. Trimming took 5 bases from V and 14 from J; bases not matched to a gene: 17. The CDR3 sequence is 15 residues long. CDR1 and CDR2 from the germline V gene are SNHLY and FYNNEI. CDR3 protein: CASSQGGLASPPNYF. The DNA for the CDR3 is TGTGCCAGCAGTCAAGGGGGACTAGCGAGCCCGCCGAACTACTTC.

This clone was recorded a few times. The chain uses TRBV5-6 and TRBJ1-1; no clear D. V lost 4 bases and J 2 bases, leaving 12 bases between the germline ends. Looked up from germline, CDR1 is SGHDT and CDR2 is YYEEEE. This CDR3 region has 14 residues. In DNA, the CDR3 is TGTGCCAGCAGCCCCCGCGGCCATAACACTGAAGCTTTCTTT. It specifies CASSPRGHNTEAFF.

This sequence joins TRBV27 and TRBJ1-2; D perhaps matches TRBD1 (5 bases). Looked up from germline, CDR1 is MNHEY and CDR2 is SMNVEV (reference sequence). The length of the CDR3 is 16 residues. Between the trimmed V and J ends, which lost 1 base and 6 bases, there was a span of 18 bases. Here the CDR3 DNA reads TGTGCCAGCAGTTTATACGGTCAGGGAATCGACCATGGCTACACCTTC. Translated: CASSLYGQGIDHGYTF.

The rearrangement joins TRBV30 to TRBJ1-2; TRBD1 matches at 7 bases. CDR1 and CDR2 from the germline V gene are GTSNPN and SVGIG (reference sequence). The CDR3 runs to 11 residues. DNA for the CDR3: TGTGTAGCGGGACAGAAGTATGGCTACACCTTC. The encoded protein is CVAGQKYGYTF.

The chain joins TRBV18 to TRBJ1-1; 9 positions agree with TRBD1. CDR1 KGHSH and CDR2 LQKENI come from the germline V gene. V shed 8 bases, J shed 0 bases, and the junction held 1 base outside the gene matches. This CDR3 contains 13 residues. The CDR3 sequence is CASGQGMNTEAFF. DNA for the CDR3: TGTGCCAGCGGACAGGGGATGAACACTGAAGCTTTCTTT.

The rearrangement joins TRBV11-1 to TRBJ1-1; D gene unclear. The CDR3 consists of 14 residues. V was shortened by 1 base and J by 4 bases, with 10 bases between the two germline ends. CDR1 is SGHAT, CDR2 FQDESV, per germline (reference sequence). CDR3 sequence: CASSLGVTGTEAFF. The DNA of the CDR3 is TGTGCCAGCAGCTTAGGGGTTACGGGCACTGAAGCTTTCTTT.

V and J are TRBV6-2 or TRBV6-3 and TRBJ2-7; 13 bases fit TRBD2. The germline CDR1 and CDR2 sequences are MNHEY and SVGEGT. Germline trimming cut 5 bases from V and 9 bases from J; bases unmatched to any gene: 7. The CDR3 covers 14 residues. CDR3 sequence reads: CASSGGLAGVVQYF. Here the CDR3 DNA reads TGTGCCAGCAGTGGCGGACTAGCGGGGGTGGTGCAGTACTTC.

The CDR3 DNA follows: TGTGCCAGCAGTCCCTTCATCCCGAGACAGGGTAACAATGAGCAGTTCTTC. Its protein product is CASSPFIPRQGNNEQFF. The rearrangement links TRBV27 to TRBJ2-1; 7 bases line up with TRBD1. In germline, CDR1 is MNHEY, CDR2 SMNVEV (reference sequence). Unmatched junction bases numbered 15, after V lost 5 bases and J lost 5 bases. The CDR3 spans 17 residues.

V gene TRBV23-1 combines with J gene TRBJ1-5; D ambiguous. TRBV23-1 is placed among ORFs of uncertain function. V lost 4 bases and J lost 7, with 8 bases in between. The CDR3 spans 12 residues. CDR3 sequence (DNA): TGCGCCAGCAGTCGGGCACGGCAGCCCCAGCATTTT. Its translation is CASSRARQPQHF.

This clone was seen only once. V usage is TRBV29-1 and J usage is TRBJ1-5; a possible D gene is TRBD1 (5 bases). CDR3 length equals 13 residues. Between the trimmed V and J ends, which lost 3 bases and 3 bases, there was a span of 9 bases. Germline V CDR1 and CDR2: SQVTM, ANQGSEA. The DNA for the CDR3 is TGCAGCGTTGAGACAGAACCCAATCAGCCCCAGCATTTT. Residues: CSVETEPNQPQHF.

The chain combines TRBV10-3 with TRBJ1-4; D unclear. This CDR3 is built from 16 residues. Trimming removed 2 bases from V and 3 bases from J, with 13 bases in between. Germline V lookup: CDR1 ENHRY, CDR2 SYGVKD. CDR3 region: CAISEIDGVSNEKLFF. The CDR3 bases are TGTGCCATCAGTGAGATCGACGGGGTCTCTAATGAAAAACTGTTTTTT.

This clone was picked up one time. This chain links TRBV24-1 with TRBJ2-7, with D tentatively TRBD1 (6 bases). V was trimmed by 5 bases and J by 3 bases, leaving 7 bases between them. CDR1 and CDR2 (germline): KGHDR, SFDVKD. This CDR3 contains 12 residues. The CDR3 region is CATSAQGYEQYF. The CDR3 nucleotides read TGTGCCACCAGTGCACAGGGCTACGAGCAGTACTTC.

The rearrangement uses TRBV7-3 and TRBJ1-4; 7 nucleotides align to TRBD1. After removal of 5 bases from V and 3 bases from J, the junction contained 6 bases not matched to a gene. Germline lookup yields CDR1 SGHTA and CDR2 FQGTGA. There are 15 residues in the CDR3. CDR3 region: CASSATGEANEKLFF. CDR3 DNA sequence: TGTGCCAGCAGCGCCACAGGGGAGGCTAATGAAAAACTGTTTTTT.

The rearrangement joins TRBV4-3 to TRBJ1-3; weak D call: TRBD1 (6 bases). The V gene lost 4 bases and the J gene lost 0 bases, with 16 bases spanning the gap. CDR1 is LGHNA, CDR2 YSLEER, per germline. This CDR3 region has 17 residues. The CDR3 DNA sequence: TGCGCCAGCAGCCCGAGCACAGGGTTCCACTCTGGAAACACCATATATTTT. Protein sequence: CASSPSTGFHSGNTIYF.

V is TRBV25-1 and J is TRBJ2-1; TRBD2 agrees at 9 bases. The trim removed 2 bases at V and 6 bases at J, leaving 2 bases unmatched. The CDR3 covers 14 residues. Germline lookup yields CDR1 MGHDK and CDR2 SYGVNS. DNA of the CDR3: TGTGCCAGCAGTGAAGCGGGGGGGCCCAATGAGCAGTTCTTC. Residues: CASSEAGGPNEQFF.

The chain links TRBV6-2 or TRBV6-3 to TRBJ2-4, with TRBD2 identical over 10 bases. The CDR3 is 19 residues long. Germline loops: CDR1 MNHEY, CDR2 SVGEGT. V trimming: 4 bases; J trimming: 2 bases; junction bases outside the gene matches: 14. The chain's CDR3 is CASSLAGGYGIITKNIQYF. CDR3 coding DNA: TGTGCCAGCAGTTTAGCGGGGGGCTACGGGATAATAACCAAAAACATTCAGTACTTC.

This chain uses TRBV7-2 with TRBJ2-3; D might be TRBD1 (6 bases). V gave up 2 bases and J gave up 2 bases, with 17 bases separating them. Germline-derived CDR1 and CDR2 are SGHTA and FQGNSA. The CDR3 loop spans 17 amino acids. CDR3 bases: TGTGCCAGCAGCTTATGGGGGCGGTCAGGTAACACAGATACGCAGTATTTT. It specifies CASSLWGRSGNTDTQYF.